This T cell receptor beta chain is from a study of blood T cell repertoires in COVID-19. V lost 9 bases, J lost 12 bases, and 16 bases stayed unmatched. Per germline, CDR1 MNHEY and CDR2 SMNVEV (reference sequence). This CDR3 contains 15 residues. Using immunoSEQ multiplex PCR, the repertoire was profiled, and TCRdb retains in-frame clones only, with some absent. The profile shows roughly 200,000 clones, 84% of them singletons. Sequencing input: peripheral blood. The sequence was collected from an elderly woman with active or convalescent COVID-19. The V call is TRBV27, the J call TRBJ2-1; 11 positions match TRBD1. The CDR3 loop reads CASSDPGQGDMVQFF. The CDR3 bases are TGTGCCAGTTCGGATCCGGGACAGGGGGATATGGTGCAGTTCTTC.